This is a list of T cell receptor beta chains from one sample in a study of T cells in Graves' hyperthyroidism and ophthalmopathy. MiXCR, applied by TCRdb to the multiplex PCR reads, yields one record per CDR3 protein. This table holds about half a million distinct CDR3 sequences, about 20% found once. Sequenced: blood. The receptors stem from a woman in her 70s with Graves' ophthalmopathy. CDR3s include the opening cysteine and the closing phenylalanine or tryptophan.

v_gene	len	j_gene	CDR3aa
TRBV5-1	16	TRBJ2-5	CASSSEGQGGQETQYF
TRBV2	13	TRBJ1-2	CASILDREGGYTF
TRBV7-2	17	TRBJ2-1	CASSLFGQGRSYNEQFF
TRBV18	15	TRBJ2-1	CASSPGQGAYNEQFF
TRBV7-8	12	TRBJ1-5	CASGAVSQPQHF
TRBV3-1	15	TRBJ2-7	CASSQDPLPAYEQYF
TRBV19	16	TRBJ1-1	CASRNRGGWMNTEAFF
TRBV5-1	18	TRBJ1-3	CASSPLRQTGGKGNTIYF
TRBV5-1	16	TRBJ1-2	CASSLTGTLTPYGYTF
TRBV6-1	13	TRBJ2-5	CASSGWGGETQYF
TRBV4-1	13	TRBJ2-2	CASKTSYDGELFF
TRBV7-2	16	TRBJ2-7	CASRTTGTSHQGEQYF
TRBV20-1	14	TRBJ1-1	CSARTPPMNTEAFF
TRBV10-2	13	TRBJ1-5	CASSEYTWEPQHF
TRBV19	13	TRBJ2-2	CASSISGPGELFF
TRBV9	15	TRBJ2-2	CASSVVASGSGELFF
TRBV28	13	TRBJ1-2	CASTPSRVSGYTF
TRBV11-2	15	TRBJ2-7	CASSLVVNRVHEQYF
TRBV7-2	14	TRBJ1-2	CASSELMGDYGYTF
TRBV6-2/TRBV6-3	11	TRBJ2-5	CASTQGETQYF
TRBV28	16	TRBJ2-4	CASSDAQGKSKNIQYF
TRBV7-3	16	TRBJ2-7	CASSSGHGTTYERQYF
TRBV20-1	13	TRBJ1-2	CSASRDSRYGYTF
TRBV12-3/TRBV12-4	14	TRBJ2-7	CASTKDTPTDEQYF
TRBV3-1	15	TRBJ2-7	CASSQDPARQYEQYF
TRBV24-1	16	TRBJ2-1	CATSPGASYSGNEQFF
TRBV12-5	14	TRBJ2-3	CASVGGRDTDTQYF
TRBV3-1	13	TRBJ2-1	CASSQVADNEQFF
TRBV19	16	TRBJ2-1	CASSIMGQGHYNEQFF
TRBV9	14	TRBJ1-2	CASSAGGTGRGYTF
TRBV11-2	16	TRBJ2-7	CASILLGSQGPYEQYF
TRBV20-1	15	TRBJ2-7	CSARGLAEGNMQQYF
TRBV18	12	TRBJ2-5	CASSRVGVDVYF
TRBV7-9	17	TRBJ2-1	CASSLPRLAGEDNEQFF
TRBV6-1	15	TRBJ1-5	CASSEDGQSNQPQHF
TRBV30	12	TRBJ1-2	CAWRGTGSGYTF
TRBV25-1	18	TRBJ1-1	CASSEGKGWEASNTEAFF